This T cell receptor (beta chain) was obtained from a study of immune cell composition in non-small cell lung cancer. Findings and caveats of the study: Lung adenocarcinomas had lower top 10 clone scores and clonality than squamous tumours. Tumour TCR-beta clonality showed no significant link to smoking pack-years. In adenocarcinoma, maximal tumour-associated clone frequency tracked TIL tumour reactivity.

Turning to this clone: Its antigen is unidentified.

Method: immunoSEQ multiplex PCR; TCRdb's copy keeps in-frame clones and lacks some. The data contain around 11,000 clones, about 60% of them singletons. Germline CDR1 SGHAT, CDR2 FQDESV (reference sequence). The CDR3 has 17 amino acids. The V gene lost 1 base and the J gene lost 5 bases, with 17 bases spanning the gap. The source material was lung tumor tissue. The receptor was isolated from a human donor with non-small cell lung cancer. The chain couples TRBV11-1 to TRBJ2-2; tentative D call: TRBD2 (6 bases). The DNA of the CDR3 is TGTGCCAGCAGCTTAGGAGGAGCTAGCGTTGGGACCGGGGAGCTGTTTTTT. Translating it yields CASSLGGASVGTGELFF.